What follows is one TCR beta chain and its context. Its antigen target is currently unknown. Per-base qualities were not stored, and no clone one base away is much larger. The cohort was made up of about 610 healthy bone marrow donors. All cohort members were sampled while nominally healthy, although unrecorded immune exposures were likely present. The donor was CMV seropositive and was included in the group of about 290 seropositive cohort members. Each donor provided a peripheral blood sample, and peripheral blood mononuclear cells were used for TCR beta sequencing. The Qiagen DNeasy Blood Extraction Kit was used to extract genomic DNA from the blood cell samples. These data are taken from a study of cytomegalovirus exposure and HLA in healthy donors (dated by TCRdb to 2017 to 2019). For context, the study as a whole: An earlier analysis of more than 550 of the donors reported 276 Gb of sequence data and around 110 million unique TCR beta sequences obtained from roughly 170 million T cells. An early release that covered approximately 600 HLA-typed donors contained about 300 gigabases of sequencing data and 75 million to 100 million unique TCR sequences. Of the 398 genotyped donors, over 80% were placed in the genetic ancestry cluster associated with self-reported Caucasian donors. The study aimed to test whether cataloging public T cell receptors could reveal signatures of past pathogen exposure. Using immunosequencing, the study profiled T cell repertoires from around 680 subjects and related those repertoires to cytomegalovirus serostatus. Along with the approximately 650-subject first cohort, a separate validation cohort of over a hundred different subjects was used. The study combined high-throughput TCR immunosequencing, statistical association of individual TCRs with disease status, and machine learning to predict cytomegalovirus infection status. A later analysis re-analyzed previously published TCR beta repertoires from 666 donors and added high-resolution HLA genotyping to study TCR occurrence patterns. Rather than using new phenotypic data, the later analysis identified candidate immune exposures from TCR beta sequences and from how often those sequences occurred across donors. To decide whether each TCR beta V gene segment behaved as functional or pseudogenic, an earlier analysis of 587 of the donors relied on high-throughput TCR beta sequencing. Donor age, sex, ethnicity and CMV serostatus were collected together with the repertoire data. In a later genetic analysis, genome-wide SNP genotypes for about 65% of the 666 donors were used, and that subset was treated as a discovery cohort. Every discovery cohort repertoire had been produced on one sequencing platform. Both class I and class II loci were covered by HLA typing, at four-digit resolution. The number of donors typed differed by locus, with 629-630 for A, B, C, DRB1 and DQB1, roughly 520 for DQA1, 600 to 610 for DPA1, and approximately 470 for DPB1. Because of strong linkage in the cohort, four or five DR-DQ haplotypes were treated as single units for association and clustering. Among 398 genotyped donors of the cohort, an average of roughly 230,000 unique TCR beta nucleotide sequences was sequenced per donor, of which about 18% were non-productive.

Per the germline V gene, SGHRS is the CDR1 and YFSETQ is the CDR2. Trimming leaves V shorter by 6 bases and J shorter by 0 bases, with the junction holding 6 bases beyond the gene matches. The CDR3 starts with the cysteine, ends with the phenylalanine, and has 15 residues. Only the CDR3 region is kept as DNA, spanning 45 bases read in frame from base 1. Broad study findings and their caveats: In a later analysis, HLA-associated TCR beta chains showed more clonal expansion and lower generation probabilities than non-associated chains that were equally common. A later analysis associated around 16,000 TCR beta sequences with specific HLA alleles at a false discovery rate of 0.05. According to a later genetic analysis, donors in an Asian-associated ancestry cluster had fewer N-insertions in productive TCRs than the approximately 700-donor mean. Across donors, most TCR sequences were observed very rarely, whereas some public TCRs were present in many individuals. Three of the identified cytomegalovirus-associated TCR beta chains were confirmed in vitro to be specific for cytomegalovirus antigens. Only TCR beta chains were sequenced in this cohort, and the absence of alpha or paired-chain data limited detectable features. According to the authors, the approach could potentially be generalized to other disease states and immunological phenotypes. An earlier analysis of several hundred of the donors showed that most TCR beta V segments appeared in productive rearrangements either about 90% or about 30% of the time, which broadly matched IMGT annotations. Linkage disequilibrium might explain the correlated functional status among segregating V segments, but an unknown experimental factor could not be ruled out. According to a later analysis, parvovirus B19, influenza, CMV and Epstein-Barr virus appeared linked to several top co-occurrence clusters. In a later analysis, the rate of TCR association differed among HLA loci, with DRB1 alleles having the most associated TCRs and HLA-C alleles having the fewest. Immune exposure information for the cohort was limited to CMV serostatus. The study gave a list of under 200 TCR beta chains associated with cytomegalovirus. When HLA alleles, especially DR and DQ, strongly co-occurred, TCR associations were difficult to assign to individual alleles. According to a later analysis, most CMV-associated TCR beta chains appeared to be HLA-restricted, and the HLA associations seemed to be driven largely by CMV exposure. The presence/absence analyses assumed that sequencing depth was roughly uniform across donors, and that assumption may not be true. A further reported finding was that TCR beta sequences accurately predicted the HLA-A and HLA-B alleles for most subjects in the first cohort. Because counts were too low, roughly 18 rarely observed V segments, including chromosome 9 orphons, were left out of the earlier analysis of about 620 of the donors. A group of highly shared sequence variants was considered likely to be a technical artifact of the sequencing pipeline. In both the original and validation cohorts, the classifier was reported to diagnose cytomegalovirus status with high specificity and sensitivity. Because the 87-base-pair reads could not distinguish some IMGT-functional V segments, including TRBV6-2 and TRBV6-3, those segments were excluded. A later genetic analysis associated a missense DCLRE1C variant with V-gene and J-gene trimming of TCR beta chains, and an independent cohort replicated the association. Because some donors lacked HLA typing at each locus, the association tests relied only on the typed subset.

Receptor libraries were prepared by the immunoSEQ multiplex PCR assay. For the multiplex PCR, a mixture combining 60 forward primers for TCR Vbeta segments and 13 reverse primers for TCR Jbeta segments was used. Amplification of the CDR3 region of rearranged TCR beta genes was performed with a multiplex PCR assay on genomic DNA. The amplified TCR beta libraries were sequenced on the Illumina HiSeq System as 87-base-pair reads. As for how the authors treated the data: In a later analysis, 70 million to 95 million unique TCR beta chains were counted across the roughly 610 repertoires, and around 10 million of these chains were shared by at least two donors. Raw reads were error-corrected and collapsed into unique sequences with a nearest-neighbor algorithm that merged closely related sequences to remove PCR and sequencing errors. To assign V, D and J gene segments, CDR3 sequences were aligned to IMGT reference sequences. Each retained sequence needed at least a six-nucleotide match to both a V gene segment and a J gene segment. A rearrangement counted as productive if the CDR3 had no stop codons and remained in frame with V and J, and every other rearrangement counted as non-productive. CDR3 was defined by IMGT convention, running from the second conserved V-encoded cysteine to the conserved J-encoded phenylalanine. The earlier analysis of some 550 of the donors excluded any sequence lacking an unambiguous match to a single V gene segment. An earlier analysis of several hundred of the donors classified V segments as functional when productive rearrangements were above 56.7% and as segregating when the standard deviation between donors was above 5%. A statistical classification framework was built to diagnose cytomegalovirus status from the catalog of TCR beta chain sequences. A later analysis assigned V and J genes by comparing TCR nucleotide sequences with IMGT/GENE-DB human TR gene sequences. The TCRdist pipeline was used in a later analysis to assign CDR3 sequences and most-parsimonious VDJ recombination scenarios. In a later analysis, each TCR beta chain was defined by its CDR3 amino acid sequence together with its V-gene family, and reads without a unique V-gene family were excluded. To address suspected cross-contamination and a sequencing artifact, a later analysis removed approximately 600 highly shared, low-generation-probability nucleotide sequences. In a later analysis, a clonal expansion index for each public chain was calculated from normalized within-repertoire ranks of inferred template counts. Generation probabilities in a later analysis came from a VDJ recombination model fitted to out-of-frame rearrangements, and those results were checked against IGoR. A later analysis scored TCR-TCR, TCR-HLA and TCR-CMV co-occurrence with hypergeometric tests, applying a repertoire-size bias correction to TCR pairs. A later analysis estimated false discovery rates by permuting HLA or CMV assignments 20 times. In a later analysis, co-occurring TCRs were grouped using DBSCAN, with TCRdist sequence similarity added in when clustering inside HLA-allele-positive subsets. Repertoires with fewer than 30,000 or more than 120,000 public chains were left out of co-occurrence clustering, as were about 5 repertoires with anomalous nucleotide sharing. TCRdb provides this immuneACCESS table in a form limited to in-frame rearrangements. Some clones are lacking; in checked studies, under half of them reflect an unresolved V gene, and why the rest are absent is not known. For V, J and clone size, that table is used; D and trimming come from the DNA. The table for this sample lists about 130,000 clones; about 73% of them were counted only once. The ten largest clones represent under 2.5% of the sample.

Sequencing used PBMCs. The chain links TRBV5-1 with TRBJ2-1; TRBD2 matches 7 bases in the middle. The receptor's source is a woman in her sixties or seventies in good health and CMV-seropositive. The sequence in DNA is TGCGCCAGCATACTAGCGCCAAGCTCCTACAATGAGCAGTTCTTC. This yields the protein CASILAPSSYNEQFF.